Following are 29 T cell receptor beta chains from one sample sequenced in a study of blood T cell repertoires in COVID-19. Method: immunoSEQ multiplex PCR; TCRdb's copy keeps in-frame clones and lacks some. This table has around 390,000 clones, roughly 89% appearing once. Sequencing was performed on PBMCs or T cells enriched from blood (not recorded which). All receptors come from a woman aged 45-59 years who had recovered from COVID-19.

J is TRBJ1-2 and V is TRBV7-8; D remains unclear. This CDR3 comprises 14 residues. Between the trimmed V and J ends, which lost 5 bases and 2 bases, there was a span of 12 bases. The germline CDR1 and CDR2 sequences are SGHVS and FQNEAQ. The CDR3 DNA is TGTGCCAGCAGCACGCTGACAAGGAACTATGGCTACACCTTC. As protein: CASSTLTRNYGYTF.

The chain joins TRBV19 to TRBJ1-1; maybe TRBD1 (6 bases). Trimming removed 4 bases from V and 1 base from J, with 16 bases in between. The length of the CDR3 is 16 residues. CDR1 is LNHDA, CDR2 SQIVND, per germline (reference sequence). CDR3 DNA sequence: TGTGCCAGTAGTACTACCGGACAGAGCTGGAACACTGAAGCTTTCTTT. This gives the protein CASSTTGQSWNTEAFF.

Remarks on this clone: The same CDR3 also results from other DNA sequences found in this sample. This chain links TRBV3-1 (or the pseudogene TRBV3-2) with TRBJ1-5; no clear D gene. CDR3 length equals 15 residues. V lost 1 base to trimming and J lost 3 bases, with 10 bases between them. Looked up from germline, CDR1 is LGHDT and CDR2 is YNNKEL (reference sequence). The DNA for the CDR3 is TGTGCCAGCAGCCAAGCCCCAGGTCCCAATCAGCCCCAGCATTTT. Residues: CASSQAPGPNQPQHF.

This clone occurred a few times. The gene calls are TRBV7-9 and TRBJ1-2, with 7 nucleotides matching TRBD1. The germline gives CDR1 SEHNR, CDR2 FQNEAQ (reference sequence). The CDR3 sequence is 14 residues long. Germline trimming cut 4 bases from V and 8 bases from J; bases unmatched to any gene: 10. CDR3: CASSWGDSLMGYTF. CDR3 DNA sequence: TGTGCCAGCAGCTGGGGGGACAGTTTGATGGGCTACACCTTC. The whole variable domain, filled in from reference TRBV7-9 and TRBJ1-2, reads DTGVSQNPRHKITKRGQNVTFRCDPISEHNRLYWYRQTLGQGPEFLTYFQNEAQLEKSRLLSDRFSAERPKGSFSTLEIQRTEQGDSAMYLCASSWGDSLMGYTFGSGTRLTVV.

This clone has a handful of counts. At the DNA level, this CDR3 is encoded by other sequences in the same sample as well. J is TRBJ1-2 and V is TRBV5-1, with D maybe TRBD1 (6 bases). V was cut by 0 bases and J by 4 bases, with 10 bases left in between. The germline CDR1 and CDR2 sequences are SGHRS and YFSETQ. The CDR3 covers 14 residues. The CDR3 here is CASSLGGGAYGYTF. For the CDR3, the DNA is TGCGCCAGCAGCTTGGGAGGGGGGGCCTATGGCTACACCTTC.

This chain uses TRBV4-1 with TRBJ2-7; 7 nucleotides match TRBD1. V shed 2 bases and J 3 bases; nucleotides not matched to a gene: 7. CDR1 MGHRA and CDR2 YSYEKL come from the germline V gene. The CDR3 contains 15 residues. The CDR3 protein is CASSQQGTEDYEQYF. CDR3 nucleotides: TGCGCCAGCAGCCAACAGGGGACAGAAGACTACGAGCAGTACTTC.

The chain has TRBV7-8 and TRBJ2-5; a possible D gene is TRBD1 (6 bases). CDR1 and CDR2 (germline): SGHVS, FQNEAQ. CDR3 length: 17 amino acids. Between the trimmed V and J ends, which lost 2 bases and 5 bases, there was a span of 21 bases. Written as DNA, the CDR3 is TGTGCCAGCAGCTTACCCACAGGGTACCGGCGTGGGGAGACCCAGTACTTC. This translates into CASSLPTGYRRGETQYF. Full variable domain (rest looked up from reference TRBV7-8 and TRBJ2-5): GAGVSQSPRYKVAKRGQDVALRCDPISGHVSLFWYQQALGQGPEFLTYFQNEAQLDKSGLPSDRFFAERPEGSVSTLKIQRTQQEDSAVYLCASSLPTGYRRGETQYFGPGTRLLVL.

The rearrangement links TRBV2 to TRBJ2-7, with TRBD1 as a possible D gene (6 bases). Germline V gene data show CDR1 as SNHLY and CDR2 as FYNNEI. The V and J ends lost 6 bases and 1 base respectively, with 10 bases between them. This CDR3 is 13 amino acids long. Here the CDR3 reads CASRGTGSYEQYF. CDR3 DNA sequence: TGTGCCAGCAGGGGCACAGGGTCCTACGAGCAGTACTTC.

The rearrangement joins TRBV29-1 to TRBJ2-7; 7 positions match TRBD2. The CDR3 is 11 amino acids. With V trimmed by 6 bases and J by 2 bases, 1 base remained unmatched. Looked up from germline, CDR1 is SQVTM and CDR2 is ANQGSEA. The CDR3 reads CSVGGTYEQYF. Here the CDR3 DNA reads TGCAGCGTGGGGGGGACCTACGAGCAGTACTTC.

The V call is TRBV28, the J call TRBJ1-2; the D is unclear. Germline V gene lookup returns CDR1 MDHEN and CDR2 SYDVKM. This CDR3 spans 14 amino acids. V was trimmed by 7 bases and J by 1 base, leaving 13 bases between them. The DNA of the CDR3 is TGTGCCAGCACCGGACGGACTTTTAACTATGGCTACACCTTC. Translating gives CASTGRTFNYGYTF.

The genes are TRBV5-1 and TRBJ2-5, with TRBD2 identical over 8 bases. Germline V gives CDR1 SGHRS, CDR2 YFSETQ. The V and J ends lost 4 bases and 3 bases, in that order; junction bases with no gene match: 11. CDR3 size: 16 residues. CDR3 sequence reads: CASSLAGGGPEETQYF. Written as DNA, the CDR3 is TGCGCCAGCAGCCTTGCGGGCGGGGGGCCGGAAGAGACCCAGTACTTC.

This chain connects TRBV7-8 to TRBJ2-6; 7 bases are shared with TRBD1. The CDR3 has 19 amino acids. Germline loops: CDR1 SGHVS, CDR2 FQNEAQ. The V and J ends lost 1 base and 1 base, in that order; junction bases with no gene match: 10. The CDR3 region is CASSLDEVRGWSGANVLTF. Here the CDR3 DNA reads TGTGCCAGCAGCTTAGACGAGGTCAGGGGGTGGTCTGGGGCCAACGTCCTGACTTTC.

The chain employs TRBV9 and TRBJ2-3, with D possibly TRBD1 on 5 matching bases. Trimming took off 4 bases at V and 1 base at J, with 13 bases between the two ends. This CDR3 contains 15 residues. The germline gives CDR1 SGDLS, CDR2 YYNGEE. The CDR3 nucleotides are TGTGCCAGCAGCACCCGACAGACCCGCACAGATACGCAGTATTTT. Its protein product is CASSTRQTRTDTQYF.

In its sample, this clone was seen once. Here the CDR3 DNA reads TGTGCCAGCAGCACCGGGACTATCCTCACAGATACGCAGTATTTT. Residues: CASSTGTILTDTQYF. The chain has TRBV7-8 and TRBJ2-3; 7 bases align to TRBD2. Trimming took 5 bases from V and 2 from J; bases not matched to a gene: 7. Germline V gene lookup returns CDR1 SGHVS and CDR2 FQNEAQ. This CDR3 has 15 residues.

The chain has TRBV4-3 and TRBJ1-2; 7 positions agree with TRBD1. V was pared by 6 bases and J by 0 bases, with 10 bases of the junction left unmatched. Germline CDR1 is LGHNA and CDR2 is YSLEER. The CDR3 length is 16 residues. In DNA, the CDR3 is TGCGCCAGCAGTCGGGGACAGACAGCGTCTAACTATGGCTACACCTTC. It yields the protein CASSRGQTASNYGYTF.

In this sample, this clone turned up a few times. The rearrangement uses TRBV5-1 and TRBJ2-1; TRBD2 aligns across 10 bases. Germline CDR1 is SGHRS and CDR2 is YFSETQ. V shed 1 base, J shed 5 bases, and the junction held 6 bases outside the gene matches. The CDR3 sequence is 16 residues long. The CDR3 DNA follows: TGCGCCAGCAGCTTGACCCTAGCGGGGGACGACAATGAGCAGTTCTTC. Protein: CASSLTLAGDDNEQFF.

The chain links TRBV2 to TRBJ1-1, with D possibly being TRBD1 (5 bases). Deletions cut 7 bases from V and 3 bases from J, with 21 bases between. This CDR3 region has 16 residues. Germline-derived CDR1 and CDR2 are SNHLY and FYNNEI. The CDR3 sequence: CASMRGRLAGDTEAFF. Written as DNA, the CDR3 is TGTGCCAGCATGAGGGGAAGGCTAGCGGGGGACACTGAAGCTTTCTTT.

This clone was seen more than once but under ten times. V usage is TRBV19 and J usage is TRBJ1-5, with a possible D match to TRBD1 (6 bases). Germline values: CDR1 LNHDA, CDR2 SQIVND (reference sequence). The germline V and J ends were trimmed by 4 bases and 6 bases, with 10 bases remaining between them. The CDR3 has 13 residues. The CDR3: CASSKGGGQPQHF. The CDR3 nucleotides read TGTGCCAGTAGTAAAGGGGGTGGTCAGCCCCAGCATTTT.

CDR3 sequence reads: CASSKQAAYEQYF. CDR3 sequence (DNA): TGTGCCAGCAGCAAACAGGCAGCCTACGAGCAGTACTTC. This sequence joins TRBV5-6 and TRBJ2-7, with D possibly being TRBD1 (5 bases). Trimming cost V 4 bases and J 2 bases, with 10 bases left between them. Germline CDR1 is SGHDT and CDR2 is YYEEEE. CDR3 length equals 13 residues.

V gene TRBV19 combines with J gene TRBJ2-1; 11 bases are a match to TRBD2. CDR3 size: 15 residues. Germline CDR1 LNHDA, CDR2 SQIVND (reference sequence). V lost 3 bases, J lost 5 bases, and 3 bases stayed unmatched. DNA of the CDR3: TGTGCCAGTAGTATTAGCGGGGGGGCGGACAATGAGCAGTTCTTC. Translating it yields CASSISGGADNEQFF.

This chain connects TRBV28 to TRBJ1-3; no definite D call. The germline V and J ends were trimmed by 4 bases and 0 bases, with 10 bases remaining between them. Germline lookup yields CDR1 MDHEN and CDR2 SYDVKM. The CDR3 extends over 15 amino acids. The CDR3 reads CASSWTGTSGNTIYF. The CDR3 DNA follows: TGTGCCAGCAGTTGGACGGGAACCTCTGGAAACACCATATATTTT.

The rearrangement uses TRBV7-2 and TRBJ2-5; 8 positions match TRBD2. Germline V gene sequence: CDR1 SGHTA, CDR2 FQGNSA. With 5 bases clipped from V and 5 bases from J, the junction kept 16 bases outside the gene matches. CDR3 size: 17 residues. The chain's CDR3 is CASSHRPRAGEGETQYF. CDR3 DNA sequence: TGTGCCAGCAGCCACCGGCCCCGAGCGGGAGAGGGGGAGACCCAGTACTTC.

The V call is TRBV28, the J call TRBJ2-7; 12 nucleotides line up with TRBD1. The germline gives CDR1 MDHEN, CDR2 SYDVKM. V trimming: 7 bases; J trimming: 6 bases; junction bases outside the gene matches: 7. This CDR3 has 14 residues. Here the CDR3 DNA reads TGTGCCAGCACCCCGGGACAGGGGGCTTTCGAGCAGTACTTC. Its protein product is CASTPGQGAFEQYF.

The V gene is TRBV5-8, the J gene TRBJ1-2, with D maybe TRBD1 (5 bases). Germline CDR1 SGHTS, CDR2 YDEGEE. V dropped 0 bases and J dropped 5 bases, with 8 bases sitting between them. The CDR3 totals 13 residues. The CDR3 here is CASSLGQRYGYTF. Here the CDR3 DNA reads TGTGCCAGCAGCTTGGGACAGAGATATGGCTACACCTTC.

This chain connects TRBV11-2 to TRBJ2-1; the match to TRBD2 covers 13 bases. The CDR3 loop spans 18 amino acids. The V gene's germline CDR1 is SGHAT and CDR2 FQNNGV. V shed 5 bases and J 5 bases; nucleotides not matched to a gene: 12. CDR3 DNA: TGTGCCAGCAGCCCCGCTTCCGGACTAGCGGGGGCTCACAATGAGCAGTTCTTC. It is translated as CASSPASGLAGAHNEQFF.

This clone has a handful of counts. The chain joins TRBV4-1 to TRBJ1-1; D gene uncertain. The CDR3 covers 13 residues. V was cut by 5 bases and J by 5 bases, with 12 bases left in between. Looked up from germline, CDR1 is MGHRA and CDR2 is YSYEKL. The CDR3 DNA reads as TGCGCCAGCAGCACAAATGAGGGAACTGAAGCTTTCTTT. Its translation: CASSTNEGTEAFF.

The chain links TRBV15 to TRBJ1-5; TRBD1 agrees at 8 bases. Trimming removed 1 base from V and 2 bases from J; junction bases left unmatched: 13. Per the germline V gene, CDR1 is LNHNV and CDR2 is YYDKDF (reference sequence). This CDR3 is 19 amino acids long. The CDR3 region has the DNA TGTGCCACCAGCAGAGGACAGGGGAACAGGGCGGGAGGCAATCAGCCCCAGCATTTT. It is translated as CATSRGQGNRAGGNQPQHF.

V is TRBV3-1 (or the pseudogene TRBV3-2) and J is TRBJ1-5; 8 positions match TRBD1. Germline CDR1 is LGHDT and CDR2 is YNNKEL (reference sequence). The CDR3 is 15 amino acids. The V gene end was trimmed by 3 bases and the J gene end by 4 bases; junction bases not matched to a gene: 5. The CDR3 DNA reads as TGTGCCAGCAGCCATTCCGGGACAGGTAATCAGCCCCAGCATTTT. Protein product: CASSHSGTGNQPQHF.

This clone was observed once. The chain recombines TRBV4-2 with TRBJ2-7; D is possibly TRBD1 (6 bases). Germline V gene lookup returns CDR1 LGHNA and CDR2 YNFKEQ. The CDR3 runs to 13 residues. V was cut by 4 bases and J by 6 bases, with 13 bases left in between. Written as DNA, the CDR3 is TGTGCCAGCAGCCCCGCCGCAGGGGTCGAGCAGTACTTC. Its translation is CASSPAAGVEQYF.